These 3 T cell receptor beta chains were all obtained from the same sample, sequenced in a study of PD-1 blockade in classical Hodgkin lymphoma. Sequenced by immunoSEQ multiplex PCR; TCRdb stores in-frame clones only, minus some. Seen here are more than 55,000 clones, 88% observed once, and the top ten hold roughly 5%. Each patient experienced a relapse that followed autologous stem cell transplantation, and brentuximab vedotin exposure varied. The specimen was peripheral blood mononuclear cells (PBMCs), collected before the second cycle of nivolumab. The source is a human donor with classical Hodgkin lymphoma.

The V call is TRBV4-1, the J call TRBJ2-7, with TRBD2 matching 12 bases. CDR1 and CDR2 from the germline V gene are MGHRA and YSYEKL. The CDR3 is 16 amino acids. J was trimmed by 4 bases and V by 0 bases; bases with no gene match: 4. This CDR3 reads CASSQDGGLAGYEQYF. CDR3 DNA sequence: TGCGCCAGCAGCCAAGATGGAGGACTAGCGGGGTACGAGCAGTACTTC.

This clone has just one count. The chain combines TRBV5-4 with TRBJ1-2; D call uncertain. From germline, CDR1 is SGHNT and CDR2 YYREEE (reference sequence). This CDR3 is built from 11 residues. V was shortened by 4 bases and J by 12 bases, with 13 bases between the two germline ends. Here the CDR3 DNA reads TGTGCCAGCAGCGCCGGACTCGGACACACCTTC. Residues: CASSAGLGHTF.

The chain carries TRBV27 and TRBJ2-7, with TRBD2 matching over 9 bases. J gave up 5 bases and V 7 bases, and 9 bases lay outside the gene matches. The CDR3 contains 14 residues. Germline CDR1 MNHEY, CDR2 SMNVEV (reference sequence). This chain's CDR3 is CASNAGGAQNEQYF. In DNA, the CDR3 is TGTGCCAGCAATGCGGGGGGGGCTCAGAACGAGCAGTACTTC.